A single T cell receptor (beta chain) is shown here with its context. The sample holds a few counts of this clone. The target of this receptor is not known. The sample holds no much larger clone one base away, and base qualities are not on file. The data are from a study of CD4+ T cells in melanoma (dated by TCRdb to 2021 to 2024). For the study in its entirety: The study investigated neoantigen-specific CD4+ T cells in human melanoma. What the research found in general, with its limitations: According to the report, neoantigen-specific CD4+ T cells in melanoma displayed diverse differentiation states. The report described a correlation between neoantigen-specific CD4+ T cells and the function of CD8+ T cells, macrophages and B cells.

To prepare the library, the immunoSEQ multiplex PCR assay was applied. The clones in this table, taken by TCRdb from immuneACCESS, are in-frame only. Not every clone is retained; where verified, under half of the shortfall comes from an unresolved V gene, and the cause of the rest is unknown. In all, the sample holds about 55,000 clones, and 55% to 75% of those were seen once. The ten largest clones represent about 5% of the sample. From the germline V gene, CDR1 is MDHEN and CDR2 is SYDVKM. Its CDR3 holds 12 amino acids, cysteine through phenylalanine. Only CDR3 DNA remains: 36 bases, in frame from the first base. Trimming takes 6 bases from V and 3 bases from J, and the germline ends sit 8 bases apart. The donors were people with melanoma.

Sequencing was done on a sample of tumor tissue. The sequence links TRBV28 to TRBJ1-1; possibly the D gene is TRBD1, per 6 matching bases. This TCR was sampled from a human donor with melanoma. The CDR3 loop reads CASRGGHTEAFF. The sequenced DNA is TGTGCCAGCAGAGGGGGGCACACTGAAGCTTTCTTT.